Detailed here is one T cell receptor (beta chain). Antigen unknown. The germline gene is not matched at one end of the junction; a read error may be the cause. The sample is drawn from a study of identical twins. Findings of the study overall: Twins' surplus sharing was weaker for beta out-of-frame sequences.

CDR3 length equals 13 residues. The germline V gene has CDR1 LGHNT and CDR2 FRNRAP. TCRdb recomputed calls from the 5' RACE reads with MiXCR, one row per CDR3 protein. This repertoire shows hundreds of thousands of distinct CDR3 sequences, approximately 9% found once; its top ten account for around 0.98%. These same data were also listed under a study on yellow fever vaccine responses in identical twins.

This chain uses TRBV12-5 with TRBJ2-7; D unresolved. The sequenced sample consisted of PBMCs. This sequence originates from a woman between 18 and 29 years old in good health. CDR3 coding DNA: TGTGCTAGTGGTTTGGGGCACTCCCACGAGCAGTACTTC. The encoded protein is CASGLGHSHEQYF. Complete variable domain (other parts from reference TRBV12-5 and TRBJ2-7): DARVTQTPRHKVTEMGQEVTMRCQPILGHNTVFWYRQTMMQGLELLAYFRNRAPLDDSGMPKDRFSAEMPDATLATLKIQPSEPRDSAVYFCASGLGHSHEQYFGPGTRLTVT.